This TCR beta chain was captured by sequencing in a study of blood T cell repertoires in COVID-19. This table comes from immunoSEQ multiplex PCR, and its TCRdb copy is limited to in-frame clones, with some not included. The profile covers under 250,000 clones, with 83% appearing a single time and roughly 2.9% taken by the ten largest. The CDR3 is 16 amino acids. The V segment lost 0 bases and the J segment 11 bases; nucleotides outside the gene matches: 8. Germline-derived CDR1 and CDR2 are MNHEY and SVGAGI. The sequencing input was peripheral blood. This sequence originates from a man in his forties or fifties with active or convalescent COVID-19. This chain uses TRBV6-5 with TRBJ2-1; 12 bases are shared with TRBD2. In DNA form, the CDR3 reads TGTGCCAGCAGTTACTCGACGGCTAGCGGGGGGGGGCAGCAGTTCTTC. It is translated as CASSYSTASGGGQQFF.